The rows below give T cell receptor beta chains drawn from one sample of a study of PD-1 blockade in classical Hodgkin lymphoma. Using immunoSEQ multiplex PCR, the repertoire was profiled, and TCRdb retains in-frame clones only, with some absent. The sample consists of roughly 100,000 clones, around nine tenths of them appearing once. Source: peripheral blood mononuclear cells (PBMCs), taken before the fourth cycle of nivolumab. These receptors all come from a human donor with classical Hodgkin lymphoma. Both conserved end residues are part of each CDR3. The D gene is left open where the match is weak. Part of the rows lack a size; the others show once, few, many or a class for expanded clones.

CAWSRTGFTFF TGTGCCTGGAGTAGGACAGGGTTTACTTTCTTT TRBV30 TRBD1 NA TRBJ1-1
CASSGGGKPGNTIYF TGTGCCAGCAGCGGTGGAGGAAAGCCTGGAAACACCATATATTTT TRBV11-2 NA NA TRBJ1-3
CASSLVGANEQFF TGTGCCAGCAGTTTAGTGGGGGCCAATGAGCAGTTCTTC TRBV28 NA NA TRBJ2-1
CAWVLYGPTEAFF TGTGCCTGGGTTCTGTATGGCCCCACTGAAGCTTTCTTT TRBV30 NA once TRBJ1-1
CASSDQTGVEETQYF TGTGCCAGCAGTGACCAGACAGGGGTCGAAGAGACCCAGTACTTC TRBV2 TRBD1 NA TRBJ2-5
CASSLGYGGPNTGELFF TGCGCCAGCAGCTTGGGTTACGGGGGCCCGAACACCGGGGAGCTGTTTTTT TRBV5-1 NA NA TRBJ2-2
CAWSVGGSEQYF TGTGCCTGGAGTGTGGGGGGAAGCGAGCAGTACTTC TRBV30 NA NA TRBJ2-7
CSVRKWREETYEQYF TGCAGCGTACGCAAATGGAGGGAGGAAACCTACGAGCAGTACTTC TRBV29-1 NA NA TRBJ2-7
CASSQTPEMNTEAFF TGCGCCAGCAGCCAGACACCGGAGATGAACACTGAAGCTTTCTTT TRBV5-1 NA few TRBJ1-1
CASSVQGAQETQYF TGTGCCAGTAGTGTCCAGGGGGCTCAAGAGACCCAGTACTTC TRBV19 TRBD1 NA TRBJ2-5
CAWRALTETLGYGYTF TGTGCCTGGAGGGCGTTAACAGAAACATTGGGTTATGGCTACACCTTC TRBV30 NA NA TRBJ1-2
CASSSRPGLALEQYF TGTGCCAGCAGCTCGCGGCCGGGACTTGCCCTGGAGCAGTACTTC TRBV11-1 NA NA TRBJ2-7
CASSTNGRPNYGYTF TGTGCCAGCAGCACGAACGGACGCCCTAACTATGGCTACACCTTC TRBV7-2 NA NA TRBJ1-2
CASSWGLARSSTDTQYF TGTGCCAGCAGCTGGGGACTAGCTCGGTCTAGCACAGATACGCAGTATTTT TRBV7-9 TRBD2 NA TRBJ2-3
CASSVDRGNQPQHF TGTGCCAGCAGTGTGGACAGGGGGAATCAGCCCCAGCATTTT TRBV2 TRBD1 NA TRBJ1-5
CASSTVEGHEQFF TGTGCCAGCAGCACCGTTGAGGGACATGAGCAGTTCTTC TRBV7-8 NA NA TRBJ2-1
CASRPPSGRAGEQFF TGTGCCAGCAGACCGCCTAGCGGGAGGGCCGGTGAGCAGTTCTTC TRBV5-4 TRBD2 NA TRBJ2-1
CASSPTPLAGVDPGELFF TGTGCCAGCAGCCCCACCCCACTAGCGGGAGTCGATCCCGGGGAGCTGTTTTTT TRBV11-3 TRBD2 NA TRBJ2-2
CAWSPTLINEQFF TGTGCCTGGAGTCCAACCCTCATCAATGAGCAGTTCTTC TRBV30 NA few TRBJ2-1
CASSILQGNTEAFF TGTGCCAGTAGTATCCTACAGGGGAACACTGAAGCTTTCTTT TRBV19 NA NA TRBJ1-1
CARAASGSYEQYF TGTGCCAGGGCGGCTAGCGGGAGCTACGAGCAGTACTTC TRBV6-4 TRBD2 NA TRBJ2-7
CASSYAGGGDTQYF TGTGCCAGCAGTTACGCGGGAGGCGGAGATACGCAGTATTTT TRBV6-5 TRBD2 NA TRBJ2-3
CAWSVGPTYGYTF TGTGCCTGGAGTGTAGGACCGACCTATGGCTACACCTTC TRBV30 NA NA TRBJ1-2
CASSVEGAAGANVLTF TGTGCCAGCAGTGTTGAGGGGGCGGCAGGGGCCAACGTCCTGACTTTC TRBV6-1 TRBD1 once TRBJ2-6
CASSLKRQGTLRGETQYF TGTGCCAGCAGTTTAAAGCGTCAGGGGACCCTCCGGGGGGAGACCCAGTACTTC TRBV6-7 NA NA TRBJ2-5
CASSLAVGVWEKLFF TGTGCCAGCAGCTTAGCGGTCGGGGTCTGGGAAAAACTGTTTTTT TRBV7-9 NA NA TRBJ1-4
CASGSRVAGANVLTF TGTGCCAGTGGGTCCAGGGTAGCCGGGGCCAACGTCCTGACTTTC TRBV28 NA NA TRBJ2-6
CASRGVATGELFF TGCGCCAGCAGAGGAGTTGCGACCGGGGAGCTGTTTTTT TRBV5-1 NA NA TRBJ2-2
CASSYLSISPLTF TGTGCCAGCAGTTACTTGTCCATCTCCCCCTTGACCTTC TRBV6-6 NA NA TRBJ1-2
CATHWDVDNQPQHF TGTGCCACCCACTGGGACGTGGACAATCAGCCCCAGCATTTT TRBV28 NA NA TRBJ1-5
CASRGANTEAFF TGTGCCAGCAGGGGCGCGAACACTGAAGCTTTCTTT TRBV6-5 NA NA TRBJ1-1
CASRRLAGNEQFF TGTGCCAGCAGGCGACTAGCGGGTAATGAGCAGTTCTTC TRBV2 TRBD2 NA TRBJ2-1